This section outlines one T cell receptor beta chain sequence together with its context. Its cognate antigen is unknown. Here immunoSEQ multiplex PCR was the method, and the copy in TCRdb shows in-frame clones only, minus some. This sample has 53,000 or so clones, with 80% to 90% found just once. Patients in the study, people with chemo-refractory metastatic non-small-cell lung cancer, received focal radiation plus ipilimumab CTLA-4 blockade. This specimen belongs to a study of radiotherapy plus CTLA-4 blockade in lung cancer. Broader study findings: Early blood T cell clone dynamics reportedly forecast response best, with interferon-beta. Expansion of tumor-derived TCR clones was observed in blood after radiotherapy plus ipilimumab.

The germline V gene has CDR1 KGHSH and CDR2 LQKENI. The CDR3 covers 20 residues. V dropped 1 base and J dropped 3 bases, with 27 bases sitting between them. This clonotype was sampled from a human donor with non-small cell lung cancer that progressed on radiotherapy plus ipilimumab. Some clones in this sample may be carry-over from other donors' samples. Sequences were derived from peripheral blood, sampled from a patient treated with radiotherapy plus ipilimumab. The chain uses TRBV18 and TRBJ1-2, with D perhaps TRBD1 (6 bases). Here the CDR3 DNA reads TGTGCCAGCTCACCACGCCCGGGGGGCTCCCATCCAGAATCTCACTATGGCTACACCTTC. Its translation: CASSPRPGGSHPESHYGYTF.